This T cell receptor beta chain was sequenced during a study of T-cell memory formation after mild COVID-19. The germline CDR1 and CDR2 sequences are MNHEY and SVGAGI. Germline trimming cut 6 bases from V and 0 bases from J; bases unmatched to any gene: 7. The CDR3 is 15 residues long. Study-level findings and limits: Clones contracting over day 15 to 85 were CD4/CD8 balanced, with later expanders leaning CD4+. The main location of contracting CD4+ clones was CM and EM, and that of contracting CD8+ clones was EMRA. Unconfirmed was the SARS-CoV-2 specificity of second-wave clones that peaked on day 37.

The TCR alpha and TCR beta cDNA libraries, bearing sample barcodes and UMIs, were generated by 5'RACE using constant-segment primers. MiXCR, applied by TCRdb to the 5' RACE reads, yields one record per CDR3 protein. This table holds roughly 600,000 distinct CDR3 sequences, about a sixth found once. Concerning this clonotype itself: Its antigen remains unknown.

The TCR comes from an adult woman who had mild COVID-19 (a few samples of this study predate the infection). Cell type and time point are not known. The sample was PBMCs or a T cell subset sorted from them (not recorded which). The V and J genes are TRBV6-5 and TRBJ1-1, with 7 nucleotides matching TRBD1. DNA for the CDR3: TGTGCCAGCAGCCTCGACAGGGCGGTGAACACTGAAGCTTTCTTT. It yields the protein CASSLDRAVNTEAFF.